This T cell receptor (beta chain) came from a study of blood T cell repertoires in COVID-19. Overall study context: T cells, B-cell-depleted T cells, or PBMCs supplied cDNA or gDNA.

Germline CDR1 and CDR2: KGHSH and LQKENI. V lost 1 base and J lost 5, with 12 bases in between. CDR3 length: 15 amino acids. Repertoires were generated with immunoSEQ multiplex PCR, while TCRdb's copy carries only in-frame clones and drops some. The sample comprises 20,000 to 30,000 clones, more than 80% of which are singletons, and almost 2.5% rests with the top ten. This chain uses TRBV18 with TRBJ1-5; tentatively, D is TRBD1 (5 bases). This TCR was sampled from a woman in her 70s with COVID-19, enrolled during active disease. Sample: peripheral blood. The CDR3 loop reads CASSPLRDSHQPQHF. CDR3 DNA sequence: TGTGCCAGCTCACCACTCAGGGACTCGCATCAGCCCCAGCATTTT.